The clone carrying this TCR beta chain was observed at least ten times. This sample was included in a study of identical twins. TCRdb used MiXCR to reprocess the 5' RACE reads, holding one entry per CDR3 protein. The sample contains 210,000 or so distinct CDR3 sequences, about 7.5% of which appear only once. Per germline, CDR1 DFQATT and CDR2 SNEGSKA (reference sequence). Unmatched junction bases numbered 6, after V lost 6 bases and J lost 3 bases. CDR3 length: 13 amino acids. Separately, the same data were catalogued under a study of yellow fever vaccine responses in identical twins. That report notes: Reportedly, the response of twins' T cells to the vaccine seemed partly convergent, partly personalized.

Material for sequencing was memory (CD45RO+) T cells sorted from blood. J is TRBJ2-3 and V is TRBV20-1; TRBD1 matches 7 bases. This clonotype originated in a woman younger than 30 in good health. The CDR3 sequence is CSAVDRVTDTQYF. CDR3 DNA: TGCAGTGCCGTCGACAGGGTTACAGATACGCAGTATTTT.